The clone carrying this T cell receptor (beta chain) was seen at least ten times. Time point described: before trial treatment. The data stem from a study of low-dose radiotherapy and immunotherapy resistance in tumors. Background on the study: Patients were on oral aspirin 300 mg taken daily for four cycles from cycle 1 day 1.

Germline assignment: CDR1 LGHNA and CDR2 YNFKEQ. The CDR3 length is 13 residues. Trimming cost V 0 bases and J 14 bases, with 14 bases left between them. Covering alpha and beta chains, TRAV- and TRBV-specific primers were used for the first-strand cDNA. The TCRs were subjected to amplification over around 18 PCR cycles employing a constant-region primer in conjunction with a V-primer adapter. TCRdb reprocessed the reads via MiXCR and lists one record per CDR3 protein. The sample holds 70,000 to 95,000 distinct CDR3 sequences; 18% are singletons and the top ten take approximately 2.8%. This chain joins TRBV4-2 and TRBJ2-1, with a possible D match to TRBD2 (6 bases). The receptor's source is a male donor with prostate cancer. The specimen comprised PBMCs, sampled before treatment. The CDR3 nucleotides are TGTGCCAGCAGCCAAGATTCGCGGGGACGGGAGTTCTTC. The encoded protein is CASSQDSRGREFF.